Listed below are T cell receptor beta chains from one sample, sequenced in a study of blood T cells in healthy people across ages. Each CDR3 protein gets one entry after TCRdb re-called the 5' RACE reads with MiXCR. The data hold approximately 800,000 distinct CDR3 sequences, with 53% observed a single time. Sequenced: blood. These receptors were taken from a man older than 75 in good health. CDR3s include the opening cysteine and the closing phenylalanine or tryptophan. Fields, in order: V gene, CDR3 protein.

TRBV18 CASSPSQETQYF
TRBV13 CASSLGTSFASSTDTQYF
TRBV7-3 CASSLNGNVRVSGANVLTF
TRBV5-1 CASSLERFRSNVLTF
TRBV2 CASSEVGAGANVLTF
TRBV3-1 CASSPPGDRDGYTF
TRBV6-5 CASSYRGTGNYGYTF
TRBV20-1 CSARDSRRTGADNQPQHF
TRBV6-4 CASSVSTGTSGVMQYF
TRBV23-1 CASIRGGPWHRYAYF
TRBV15 CATSRDGQGLDYGRGYTF
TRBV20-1 CSARAASGSHNEQFF
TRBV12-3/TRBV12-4 CASTERQGLGGYTF
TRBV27 CASREGDRPLTEAFF
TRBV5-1 CASSLPTDQETQFF
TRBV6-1 CANETQYF
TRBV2 CASRPREAGEFGTFF
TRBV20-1 CSARDLSGRAPNEQFF
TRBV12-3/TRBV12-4 CASSHRDRVLSPLHF
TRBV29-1 CSVEDGQVGQQYF
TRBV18 CASSPPSESQETQYF
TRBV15 CATSRQTGSSYNEQFF
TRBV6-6 CASRRFGGQVVYEQYF
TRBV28 CASSTQTWRSYNEQFF
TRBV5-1 CASSLVGTSTDTQYF
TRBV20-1 CSATQLDWVEQYF
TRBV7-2 CASSLARGQYNEQFF
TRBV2 CAGSVTSGEGKHRYAYF
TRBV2 CASSASLAGGRSSYNEQFF
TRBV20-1 CSARDRGPPYEQYF
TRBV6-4 CASSADQGTNEQFF
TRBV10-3 CAISATSGINEQFF
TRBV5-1 CASSLNVQETQYF
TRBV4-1 CASSRDRYNYGYTF
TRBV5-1 CASSLATSANYNEQFF
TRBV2 CASRLQGVSYEQYF
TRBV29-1 CSVDGGKPMGTQFF
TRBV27 CASSSDGYPEQYF
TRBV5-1 CASGEAGGEETQYF
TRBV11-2 CASSSVLGGHRYAYF
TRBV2 CASTWDREDYGYTF
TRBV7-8 CALTRAGANVLTF
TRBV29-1 CGAGQGEDIQYF
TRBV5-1 CASSWGLAGVGERYF
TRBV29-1 CSVEGAGTSAYF
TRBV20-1 CSASLATGINIQYF
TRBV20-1 CSALDSGRKTDTQYF
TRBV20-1 CSARDNRGGYGYTF
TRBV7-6 CASSPRGGRDIQYF
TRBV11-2 CASSLTGTGSYEQYF
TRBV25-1 CASSDSGGVLQETQYF
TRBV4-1 CASSQGLGGKGETQYF
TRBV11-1 CASSARRAGDQETQYF
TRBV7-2 CASSPQGGTSSEQYF
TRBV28 CASSLWVSYNEQFF
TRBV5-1 CASSNGTRLQQYF
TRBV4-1 CASSQELLPIRAHHTEAFF
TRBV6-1 CASLRQGVNTYEQYF
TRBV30 CACVPSGANVLTF
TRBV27 CASSFRGLGDEQYF